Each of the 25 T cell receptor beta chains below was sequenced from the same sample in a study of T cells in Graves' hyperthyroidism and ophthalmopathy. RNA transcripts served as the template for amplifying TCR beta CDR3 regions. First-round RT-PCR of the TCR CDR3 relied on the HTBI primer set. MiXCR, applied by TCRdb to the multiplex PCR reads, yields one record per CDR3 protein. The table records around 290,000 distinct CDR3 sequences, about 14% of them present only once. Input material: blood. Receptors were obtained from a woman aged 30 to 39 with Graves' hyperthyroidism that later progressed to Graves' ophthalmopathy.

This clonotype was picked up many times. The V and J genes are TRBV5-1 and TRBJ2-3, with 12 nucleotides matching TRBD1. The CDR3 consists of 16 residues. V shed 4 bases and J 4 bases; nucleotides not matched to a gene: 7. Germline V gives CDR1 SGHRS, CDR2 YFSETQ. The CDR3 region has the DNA TGCGCCAGCAGCCGCTCCGGGACAGGGGGCCCAGATACGCAGTATTTT. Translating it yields CASSRSGTGGPDTQYF.

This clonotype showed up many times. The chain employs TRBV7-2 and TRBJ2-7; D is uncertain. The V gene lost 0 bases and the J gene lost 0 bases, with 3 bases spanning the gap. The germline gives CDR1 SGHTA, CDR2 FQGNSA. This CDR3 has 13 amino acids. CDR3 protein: CASSLATSYEQYF. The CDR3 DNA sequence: TGTGCCAGCAGCTTAGCAACCTCCTACGAGCAGTACTTC.

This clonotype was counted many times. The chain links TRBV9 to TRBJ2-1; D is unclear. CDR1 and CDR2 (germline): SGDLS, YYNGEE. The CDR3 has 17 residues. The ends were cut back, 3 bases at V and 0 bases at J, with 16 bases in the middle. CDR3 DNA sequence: TGTGCCAGCAGCGGAAATGTGGCGGAGCACTCCTACAATGAGCAGTTCTTC. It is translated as CASSGNVAEHSYNEQFF. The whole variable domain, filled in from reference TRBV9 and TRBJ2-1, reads DSGVTQTPKHLITATGQRVTLRCSPRSGDLSVYWYQQSLDQGLQFLIQYYNGEERAKGNILERFSAQQFPDLHSELNLSSLELGDSALYFCASSGNVAEHSYNEQFFGPGTRLTVL.

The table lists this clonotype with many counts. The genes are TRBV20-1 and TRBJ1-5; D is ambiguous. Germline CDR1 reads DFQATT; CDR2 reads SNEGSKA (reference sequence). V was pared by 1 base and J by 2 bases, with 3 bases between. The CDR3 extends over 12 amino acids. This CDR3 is CSARGGNQPQHF. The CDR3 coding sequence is TGCAGTGCTAGAGGGGGCAATCAGCCCCAGCATTTT.

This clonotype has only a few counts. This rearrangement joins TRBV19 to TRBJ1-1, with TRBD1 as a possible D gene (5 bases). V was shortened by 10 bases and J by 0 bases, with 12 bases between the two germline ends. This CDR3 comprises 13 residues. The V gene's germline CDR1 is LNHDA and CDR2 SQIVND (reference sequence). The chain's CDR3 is CATKGSLNTEAFF. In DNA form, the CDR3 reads TGTGCCACCAAGGGGAGTCTGAACACTGAAGCTTTCTTT.

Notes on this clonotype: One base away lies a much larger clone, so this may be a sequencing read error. CDR3 sequence (DNA): TGTGCCAGCAGCCTTCCCTACAGGGGATTGGACAATGAGCAGTTCTTC. Its translation is CASSLPYRGLDNEQFF. The rearrangement uses TRBV11-3 and TRBJ2-1; TRBD1 matches 7 bases. The CDR3 sequence is 16 residues long. J gave up 5 bases and V 5 bases, and 12 bases lay outside the gene matches. In germline, CDR1 is SGHNT, CDR2 YENEEA.

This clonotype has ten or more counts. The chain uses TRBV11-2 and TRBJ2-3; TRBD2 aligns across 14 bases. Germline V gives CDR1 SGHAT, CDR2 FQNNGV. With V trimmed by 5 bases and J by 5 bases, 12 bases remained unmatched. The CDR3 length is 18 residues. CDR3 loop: CASSGAGTSGSGGDTQYF. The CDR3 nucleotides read TGTGCCAGCAGCGGGGCCGGGACTAGCGGGAGCGGAGGAGATACGCAGTATTTT.

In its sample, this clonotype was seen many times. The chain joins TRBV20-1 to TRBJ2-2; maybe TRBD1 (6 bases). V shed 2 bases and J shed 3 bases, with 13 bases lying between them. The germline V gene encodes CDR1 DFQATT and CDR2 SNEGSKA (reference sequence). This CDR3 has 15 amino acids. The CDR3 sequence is CSARPLAGDTGELFF. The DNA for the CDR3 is TGCAGTGCTAGACCCCTGGCAGGGGACACCGGGGAGCTGTTTTTT.

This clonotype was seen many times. The CDR3 nucleotides read TGTGCCAGCAGTGAGGGGGGGGCCATCCAAGAGACCCAGTACTTC. It translates to CASSEGGAIQETQYF. V and J are TRBV6-1 and TRBJ2-5; maybe TRBD2 (7 bases). Per germline, CDR1 MNHNS and CDR2 SASEGT. There are 15 residues in the CDR3. Trimming cost V 3 bases and J 1 base, with 12 bases left between them.

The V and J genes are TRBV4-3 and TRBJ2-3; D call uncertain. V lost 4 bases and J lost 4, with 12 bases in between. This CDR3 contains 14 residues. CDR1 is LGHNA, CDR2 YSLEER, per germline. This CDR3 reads CASSLQGPSDTQYF. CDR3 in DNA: TGCGCCAGCAGCCTCCAAGGACCGTCAGATACGCAGTATTTT.

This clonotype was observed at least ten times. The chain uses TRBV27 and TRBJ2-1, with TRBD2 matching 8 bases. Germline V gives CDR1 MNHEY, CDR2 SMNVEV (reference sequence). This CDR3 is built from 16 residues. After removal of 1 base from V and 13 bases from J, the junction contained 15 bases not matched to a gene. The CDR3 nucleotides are TGTGCCAGCAGTTTATATCCAGCGGGAGAGAATCCCCCCCAGTTCTTC. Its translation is CASSLYPAGENPPQFF.

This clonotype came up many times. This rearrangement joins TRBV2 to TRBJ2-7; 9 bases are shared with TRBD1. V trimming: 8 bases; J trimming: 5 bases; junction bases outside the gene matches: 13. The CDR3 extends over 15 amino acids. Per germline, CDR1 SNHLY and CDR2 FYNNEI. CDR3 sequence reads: CASAYRDRVVHEQYF. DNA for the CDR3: TGTGCCAGCGCGTACCGGGACAGGGTCGTGCACGAGCAGTACTTC.

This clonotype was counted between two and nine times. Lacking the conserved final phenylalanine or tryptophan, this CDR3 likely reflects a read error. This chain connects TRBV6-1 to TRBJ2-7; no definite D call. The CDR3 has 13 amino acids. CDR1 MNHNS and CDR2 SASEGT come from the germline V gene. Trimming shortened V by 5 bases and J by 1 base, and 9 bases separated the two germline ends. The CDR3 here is CASSWATSYEQYL. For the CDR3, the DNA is TGTGCCAGCAGTTGGGCTACATCCTACGAGCAGTACCTC.

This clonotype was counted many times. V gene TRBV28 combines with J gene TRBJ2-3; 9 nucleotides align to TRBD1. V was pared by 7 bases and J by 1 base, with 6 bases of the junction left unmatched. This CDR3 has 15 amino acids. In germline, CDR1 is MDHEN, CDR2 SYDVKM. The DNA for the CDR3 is TGTGCCAGCAATTCACAGGGGGCGGGCACAGATACGCAGTATTTT. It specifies CASNSQGAGTDTQYF.

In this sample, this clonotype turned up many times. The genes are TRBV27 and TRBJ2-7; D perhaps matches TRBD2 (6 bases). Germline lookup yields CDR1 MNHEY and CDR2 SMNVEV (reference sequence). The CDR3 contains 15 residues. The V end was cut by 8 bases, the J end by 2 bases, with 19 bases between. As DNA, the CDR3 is TGTGCCAGCGGAGACGCGGGGACCCAGACCTACGAGCAGTACTTC. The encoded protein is CASGDAGTQTYEQYF.

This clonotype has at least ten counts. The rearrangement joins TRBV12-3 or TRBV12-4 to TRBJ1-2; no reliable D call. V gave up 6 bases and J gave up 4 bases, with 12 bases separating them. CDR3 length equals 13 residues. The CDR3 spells CASSFGDSYGYTF. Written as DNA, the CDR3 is TGTGCCAGCAGCTTCGGCGATTCCTATGGCTACACCTTC.

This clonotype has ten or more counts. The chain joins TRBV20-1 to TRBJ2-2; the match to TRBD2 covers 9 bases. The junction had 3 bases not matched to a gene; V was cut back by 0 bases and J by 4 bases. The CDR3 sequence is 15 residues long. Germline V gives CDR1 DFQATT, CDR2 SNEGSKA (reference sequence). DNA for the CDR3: TGCAGTGCTAGAGATAGCGGGAGTCCCACCGGGGAGCTGTTTTTT. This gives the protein CSARDSGSPTGELFF.

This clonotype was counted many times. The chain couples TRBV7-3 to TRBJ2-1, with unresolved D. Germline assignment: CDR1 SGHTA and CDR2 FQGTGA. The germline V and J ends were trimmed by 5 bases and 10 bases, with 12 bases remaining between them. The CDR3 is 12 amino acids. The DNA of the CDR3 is TGTGCCAGCAGCATAGACCTGGGCGAGCAGTTCTTC. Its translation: CASSIDLGEQFF.

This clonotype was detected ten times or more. CDR3 protein: CASRQQGIGTDTQYF. CDR3 in DNA: TGTGCCAGCAGGCAACAGGGAATCGGGACAGATACGCAGTATTTT. The V gene is TRBV6-1, the J gene TRBJ2-3; a possible D gene is TRBD1 (6 bases). Trimming removed 6 bases from V and 3 bases from J, with 16 bases in between. CDR1 and CDR2 (germline): MNHNS, SASEGT. The CDR3 extends over 15 amino acids.

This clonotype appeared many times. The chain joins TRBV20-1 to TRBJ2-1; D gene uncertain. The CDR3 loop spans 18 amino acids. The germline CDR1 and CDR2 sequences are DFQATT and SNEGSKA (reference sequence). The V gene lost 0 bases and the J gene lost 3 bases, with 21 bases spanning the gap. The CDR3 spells CSARDPFGSNTYYNEQFF. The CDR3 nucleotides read TGCAGTGCTAGAGACCCTTTTGGTTCCAATACATACTACAATGAGCAGTTCTTC.

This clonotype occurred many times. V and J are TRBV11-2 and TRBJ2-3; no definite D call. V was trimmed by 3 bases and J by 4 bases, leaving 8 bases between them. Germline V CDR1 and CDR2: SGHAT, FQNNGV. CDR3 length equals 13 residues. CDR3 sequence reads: CASSFSFSDTQYF. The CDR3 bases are TGTGCCAGCAGCTTCAGTTTCTCAGATACGCAGTATTTT. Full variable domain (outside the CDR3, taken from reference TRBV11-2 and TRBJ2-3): EAGVAQSPRYKIIEKRQSVAFWCNPISGHATLYWYQQILGQGPKLLIQFQNNGVVDDSQLPKDRFSAERLKGVDSTLKIQPAKLEDSAVYLCASSFSFSDTQYFGPGTRLTVL.

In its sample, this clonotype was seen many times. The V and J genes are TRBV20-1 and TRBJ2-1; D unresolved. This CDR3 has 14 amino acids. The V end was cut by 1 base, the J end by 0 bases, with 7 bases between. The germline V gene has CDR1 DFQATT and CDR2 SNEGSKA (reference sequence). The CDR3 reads CSARVSNSYNEQFF. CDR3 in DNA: TGCAGTGCTAGAGTGTCAAACTCCTACAATGAGCAGTTCTTC.

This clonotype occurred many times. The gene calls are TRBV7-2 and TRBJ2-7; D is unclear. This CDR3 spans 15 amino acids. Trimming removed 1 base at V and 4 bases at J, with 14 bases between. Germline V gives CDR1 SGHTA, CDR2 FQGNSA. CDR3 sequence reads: CASSLGIGLFYEQYF. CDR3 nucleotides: TGTGCCAGCAGCTTAGGGATAGGCCTTTTTTACGAGCAGTACTTC. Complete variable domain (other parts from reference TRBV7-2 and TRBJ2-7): GAGVSQSPSNKVTEKGKDVELRCDPISGHTALYWYRQSLGQGLEFLIYFQGNSAPDKSGLPSDRFSAERTGGSVSTLTIQRTQQEDSAVYLCASSLGIGLFYEQYFGPGTRLTVT.

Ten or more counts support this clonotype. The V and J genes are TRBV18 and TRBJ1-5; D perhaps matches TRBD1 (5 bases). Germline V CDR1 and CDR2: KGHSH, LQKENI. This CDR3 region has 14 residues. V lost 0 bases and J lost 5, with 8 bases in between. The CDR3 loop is CASSPPTGDQPQHF. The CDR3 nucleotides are TGTGCCAGCTCACCACCGACGGGGGATCAGCCCCAGCATTTT.

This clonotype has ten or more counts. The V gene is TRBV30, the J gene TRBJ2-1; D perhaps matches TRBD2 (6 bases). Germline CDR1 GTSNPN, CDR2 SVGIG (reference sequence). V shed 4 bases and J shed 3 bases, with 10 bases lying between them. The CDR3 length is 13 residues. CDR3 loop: CAWTRGFYNEQFF. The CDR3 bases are TGTGCCTGGACTCGGGGGTTCTACAATGAGCAGTTCTTC.